One and the same sample provided the 18 T cell receptor beta chains below, sequenced in a study of blood T cell repertoires in COVID-19. Measured with immunoSEQ multiplex PCR; TCRdb has only the in-frame clones, and not every one. The table includes about 190,000 clones, roughly 88% detected once. The sequenced sample consisted of PBMCs or T cells enriched from blood (not recorded which). Every receptor here comes from a man aged 40-49 years with acute COVID-19.

The V and J genes are TRBV27 and TRBJ1-2, with TRBD1 identical over 10 bases. The J segment lost 8 bases and the V segment lost 6 bases, leaving 6 bases of the junction unmatched. The CDR3 runs to 13 residues. Germline-derived CDR1 and CDR2 are MNHEY and SMNVEV (reference sequence). CDR3 sequence reads: CASRRQGAGGYTF. Here the CDR3 DNA reads TGTGCCAGCAGGCGACAGGGGGCAGGGGGCTACACCTTC.

In the case of this clone: Different DNA sequences within this sample yield the same CDR3. The chain uses TRBV18 and TRBJ1-5; TRBD1 agrees at 7 bases. The germline V gene has CDR1 KGHSH and CDR2 LQKENI. V dropped 2 bases and J dropped 7; count of bases not matched to a gene: 2. The CDR3 sequence is 13 residues long. In DNA form, the CDR3 reads TGTGCCAGCTCACCAGCCAGGGGGCAGCCCCAGCATTTT. Its protein is CASSPARGQPQHF.

The chain recombines TRBV27 with TRBJ2-5; possible D gene TRBD1, 6 bases. The CDR3 has 12 residues. The V end lost 9 bases, the J end lost 2 bases, and 10 bases lay between the germline ends. The germline V gene has CDR1 MNHEY and CDR2 SMNVEV (reference sequence). CDR3 DNA: TGTGCCAGTAAGACAGGACAAGAGACCCAGTACTTC. It specifies CASKTGQETQYF.

V gene TRBV7-8 combines with J gene TRBJ2-5; TRBD1 might be the D (5 bases). Trimming stripped 5 bases from V and 4 bases from J, with 17 bases between. CDR3 length: 15 residues. The germline V gene encodes CDR1 SGHVS and CDR2 FQNEAQ. The CDR3 DNA follows: TGTGCCAGCAGCGCTCACCGTGGGGCAAGAGAGACCCAGTACTTC. It codes for CASSAHRGARETQYF. Based on the CDR3 plus reference TRBV7-8 and TRBJ2-5, the full variable domain is GAGVSQSPRYKVAKRGQDVALRCDPISGHVSLFWYQQALGQGPEFLTYFQNEAQLDKSGLPSDRFFAERPEGSVSTLKIQRTQQEDSAVYLCASSAHRGARETQYFGPGTRLLVL.

The rearrangement links TRBV5-6 to TRBJ1-2; TRBD1 might be the D (5 bases). V was trimmed by 4 bases and J by 9 bases, leaving 16 bases between them. Germline V gene lookup returns CDR1 SGHDT and CDR2 YYEEEE. CDR3 length equals 13 residues. The CDR3 here is CASSQLRGGSYTF. The CDR3 DNA reads as TGTGCCAGCAGCCAGCTTCGGGGGGGAAGCTACACCTTC.

This clone was observed a handful of times. The chain recombines TRBV18 with TRBJ1-2; D is unclear. The V end lost 3 bases, the J end lost 0 bases, and 14 bases lay between the germline ends. The CDR3 spans 16 residues. Germline loops: CDR1 KGHSH, CDR2 LQKENI. As DNA, the CDR3 is TGTGCCAGCTCACCCACGGAGGGAGACACTAACTATGGCTACACCTTC. Its protein is CASSPTEGDTNYGYTF.

This chain uses TRBV7-7 with TRBJ2-7; a weak D match, TRBD1 (5 bases). The V and J ends lost 3 bases and 0 bases respectively, with 21 bases between them. The length of the CDR3 is 18 residues. Germline values: CDR1 SSHAT, CDR2 FNYEAQ (reference sequence). DNA for the CDR3: TGTGCCAGCAGCTTCCTGCAGGGCCCTCCTCCGAGCTCCTACGAGCAGTACTTC. It yields the protein CASSFLQGPPPSSYEQYF. The complete variable domain, with remaining parts taken from reference TRBV7-7 and TRBJ2-7, reads GAGVSQSPRYKVTKRGQDVTLRCDPISSHATLYWYQQALGQGPEFLTYFNYEAQPDKSGLPSDRFSAERPEGSISTLTIQRTEQRDSAMYRCASSFLQGPPPSSYEQYFGPGTRLTVT.

This clone occurred a few times. CDR3 sequence (DNA): TGCGCCAGCAGCTTGTCCCCAGAAGCCTACGAGCAGTACTTC. Amino acid sequence: CASSLSPEAYEQYF. The chain carries TRBV5-1 and TRBJ2-7; D remains ambiguous. The CDR3 loop spans 14 amino acids. V dropped 1 base and J dropped 2 bases, with 10 bases sitting between them. Germline CDR1 and CDR2: SGHRS and YFSETQ.

The J gene is TRBJ2-1, the V gene TRBV3-1 (or the pseudogene TRBV3-2); TRBD2 agrees at 10 bases. The germline gives CDR1 LGHDT, CDR2 YNNKEL (reference sequence). The CDR3 length is 17 residues. V was pared by 4 bases and J by 7 bases, with 13 bases of the junction left unmatched. The CDR3 DNA follows: TGTGCCAGCAGCCGGGGAGGGGCTAGCGGGAGAAATAATGAGCAGTTCTTC. This sequence encodes CASSRGGASGRNNEQFF.

This clone has more than one count but fewer than ten. The J gene is TRBJ2-7, the V gene TRBV4-1; D possibly corresponds to TRBD2 (6 bases). The V end was cut by 1 base, the J end by 0 bases, with 10 bases between. Germline loops: CDR1 MGHRA, CDR2 YSYEKL. This CDR3 spans 15 amino acids. CDR3 region: CASSQVAGLSYEQYF. CDR3 DNA sequence: TGCGCCAGCAGCCAAGTCGCGGGGCTCTCCTACGAGCAGTACTTC.

CDR3: CASSPYRTLDEKLFF. The CDR3 region has the DNA TGTGCCAGCAGCCCTTACAGGACGCTAGATGAAAAACTGTTTTTT. The chain couples TRBV3-1 (or the pseudogene TRBV3-2) to TRBJ1-4; a weak D match, TRBD1 (5 bases). The V gene lost 4 bases and the J gene lost 6 bases, with 15 bases spanning the gap. CDR3 size: 15 residues. CDR1 is LGHDT and CDR2 is YNNKEL in the germline V gene (reference sequence).

The chain has TRBV9 and TRBJ1-5; D perhaps matches TRBD1 (6 bases). CDR3 length: 14 residues. Germline assignment: CDR1 SGDLS and CDR2 YYNGEE. The V gene lost 4 bases and the J gene lost 7 bases, with 15 bases spanning the gap. The chain's CDR3 is CASSHSGGQQPQHF. The CDR3 DNA follows: TGTGCCAGCAGCCACTCGGGGGGGCAACAGCCCCAGCATTTT.

The V gene is TRBV29-1, the J gene TRBJ1-1; D uncertain. Germline CDR1 SQVTM, CDR2 ANQGSEA. V was trimmed by 6 bases and J by 4 bases, leaving 9 bases between them. The CDR3 contains 11 residues. The chain's CDR3 is CSVPGGTEAFF. CDR3 nucleotides: TGCAGCGTCCCGGGTGGCACTGAAGCTTTCTTT.

The chain recombines TRBV19 with TRBJ2-2; 8 bases fit TRBD2. The V gene end was trimmed by 7 bases and the J gene end by 8 bases; junction bases not matched to a gene: 9. The CDR3 extends over 14 amino acids. CDR1 is LNHDA and CDR2 is SQIVND in the germline V gene (reference sequence). The CDR3: CASTPAGGKGELFF. The CDR3 DNA follows: TGTGCCAGTACCCCCGCGGGGGGCAAAGGGGAGCTGTTTTTT.

A single count supports this clone. The junction shows a germline mismatch at one end, possibly a read error. CDR3 sequence (DNA): TGTGCCAGCAGCTTAGACCAGGGTAGGGTTGTTTTT. This codes for CASSLDQGRVVF. This chain uses TRBV7-2 with TRBJ2-3, with D perhaps matching TRBD1 (5 bases). CDR1 and CDR2 from the germline V gene are SGHTA and FQGNSA. The CDR3 is 12 residues long.

The chain links TRBV19 to TRBJ2-1; a weak D match, TRBD1 (6 bases). The CDR3 is 16 amino acids. The V end lost 4 bases, the J end lost 4 bases, and 17 bases lay between the germline ends. Per the germline V gene, CDR1 is LNHDA and CDR2 is SQIVND (reference sequence). In nucleotides, the CDR3 is TGTGCCAGTAGTACTCTGGTGACAGGACCATACAATGAGCAGTTCTTC. Translated: CASSTLVTGPYNEQFF. Based on the CDR3 plus reference TRBV19 and TRBJ2-1, the full variable domain is DGGITQSPKYLFRKEGQNVTLSCEQNLNHDAMYWYRQDPGQGLRLIYYSQIVNDFQKGDIAEGYSVSREKKESFPLTVTSAQKNPTAFYLCASSTLVTGPYNEQFFGPGTRLTVL.

V and J are TRBV5-6 and TRBJ2-7, with TRBD1 matching 7 bases. J gave up 3 bases and V 4 bases, and 7 bases lay outside the gene matches. The germline V gene has CDR1 SGHDT and CDR2 YYEEEE. This CDR3 is built from 14 residues. The CDR3, as DNA: TGTGCCAGCAGCCCGGGACAGACGTTCTACGAGCAGTACTTC. This sequence encodes CASSPGQTFYEQYF.

This clone was counted a few times. The chain combines TRBV28 with TRBJ2-1; TRBD2 aligns across 11 bases. The CDR3 consists of 13 residues. V lost 8 bases and J lost 6; bases outside the gene matches: 3. Germline V gene lookup returns CDR1 MDHEN and CDR2 SYDVKM. Here the CDR3 reads CASLAGGINEQFF. As DNA, the CDR3 is TGTGCCAGCTTAGCGGGAGGGATCAATGAGCAGTTCTTC.